This note documents a single T cell receptor (beta chain) sequence. As processed by the authors: Counts of nucleated cells, estimated from reference gene primer amplification, were obtained. This table comes from immunoSEQ multiplex PCR, and its TCRdb copy is limited to in-frame clones, with some not included. That table gives V, J and clone size, and the DNA gave D and trimming. Of about 39,000 clones listed, 85% are singletons. The sample originates from a study of blood T cell repertoires in COVID-19. Study-wide context: Material from acute and convalescent COVID-19 was sourced from the United States, Italy and Spain. PBMCs, B-cell-depleted T cells, or T cells were the source of the cDNA or gDNA that made up the material.

Trimming stripped 6 bases from V and 7 bases from J, with 21 bases between. Germline V lookup: CDR1 GTSNPN, CDR2 SVGIG (reference sequence). CDR3 length: 15 amino acids. The specimen sequenced was peripheral blood. This clonotype originated in a man between 60 and 75 years old with acute or convalescent COVID-19. The chain couples TRBV30 to TRBJ1-4, with D unclear. The DNA of the CDR3 is TGTGCCTGTCAAGAAAGGCGGGGATCTGGTGAAAAACTGTTTTTT. Its protein is CACQERRGSGEKLFF.